One T cell receptor beta chain is described in this entry. The target antigen is unknown. CDR1 is MNHEY and CDR2 is SVGAGI in the germline V gene. The CDR3 loop spans 14 amino acids. Trimming left V 0 bases short and J 6 bases short, with 9 bases between. This entry belongs to a study of PD-1 blockade in classical Hodgkin lymphoma. Broader study findings: Newly diagnosed patients were reported to start with lower TCR diversity than healthy donors. Individuals who commenced nivolumab within less than 1 year of ASCT were excluded. Only CD4+ TCR diversity, not CD8+, had risen significantly by C4D1.

Each patient relapsed following autologous stem cell transplantation, and prior brentuximab vedotin exposure differed. Best responses included complete response and partial response; otherwise, the best response was progressive disease. Assay: immunoSEQ multiplex PCR; the TCRdb copy retains only in-frame clones and omits some. The sample holds over 25,000 clones, approximately 80% seen once. The sequencing used peripheral blood mononuclear cells (PBMCs), collected before the second cycle of nivolumab. V is TRBV6-5 and J is TRBJ1-5; D may be TRBD1 (5 bases). The origin of this receptor is a human donor with classical Hodgkin lymphoma. CDR3 sequence (DNA): TGTGCCAGCAGTTACTCTCCAGGGCTTCAGCCCCAGCATTTT. Protein sequence: CASSYSPGLQPQHF.